This TCR beta chain appears in the sequencing data of a study of shared clonotypes between healthy human individuals. General study findings and limits: Lower generation probabilities were found for non-shared clonotypes than for those shared by all four donors.

Worth noting for this clone: Its matching antigen is unknown.

Genomic DNA from each subset was divided evenly over several immunoSEQ plates. The repertoire was sequenced with immunoSEQ multiplex PCR; TCRdb's copy has only in-frame clones and lacks some. The top ten clones hold around 0.4% of a sample with about 2.3 million clones, 93% of them seen once. Trimming removed 1 base from V and 6 bases from J, with 12 bases in between. CDR3 length: 14 residues. In germline, CDR1 is MNHNS, CDR2 SASEGT. The clonotype was recovered from a man aged 18 to 35 in good health. Some clones in this sample may be carry-over from other donors' samples. The material sequenced was naive CD4+ T cells from PBMCs. The subset here: CD45RA+ positively selected. The chain is built from TRBV6-1 and TRBJ1-1; D gene ambiguous. In nucleotides, the CDR3 is TGTGCCAGCAGTGAAGGATCATACGGCCCTGAAGCTTTCTTT. It encodes CASSEGSYGPEAFF.